The rows below give T cell receptor beta chains drawn from one sample of a study of cytomegalovirus exposure and HLA in healthy donors. Some clones are missing from TCRdb's copy, which holds only in-frame ones; the method was immunoSEQ multiplex PCR. Of about 200,000 clones in the sample, 80% to 90% were seen once. Specimen: PBMCs. Every receptor here comes from a woman aged 18-29 years in good health and CMV-seronegative. Each CDR3 is given with its conserved first and last residue. A D gene is named only where the DNA matches it firmly. Size is stated for part of the rows, as once, few or many counts, or as a class when the clone is expanded.

V gene: TRBV6-4; J gene: TRBJ2-1; clone size: -; D gene: -; CDR3 protein: CASSDSMEGVHEQFF; CDR3 DNA: TGTGCCAGCAGTGACTCGATGGAGGGAGTTCATGAGCAGTTCTTC
V gene: TRBV2; J gene: TRBJ2-3; clone size: once; D gene: TRBD2; CDR3 protein: CASSERAGDTDTQYF; CDR3 DNA: TGTGCCAGCAGTGAAAGAGCGGGGGACACAGATACGCAGTATTTT
V gene: TRBV5-6; J gene: TRBJ2-5; clone size: -; D gene: -; CDR3 protein: CASSPRDFPLETQYF; CDR3 DNA: TGTGCCAGCAGCCCTCGGGACTTCCCTTTGGAGACCCAGTACTTC
V gene: TRBV28; J gene: TRBJ1-2; clone size: -; D gene: TRBD1; CDR3 protein: CASSPGQDFLGGYTF; CDR3 DNA: TGTGCCAGCAGTCCGGGACAGGACTTTCTCGGTGGCTACACCTTC
V gene: TRBV4-1; J gene: TRBJ2-1; clone size: -; D gene: -; CDR3 protein: CASSQDTGHRNEQFF; CDR3 DNA: TGCGCCAGCAGCCAAGATACAGGACACCGCAATGAGCAGTTCTTC
V gene: TRBV6-1; J gene: TRBJ1-1; clone size: -; D gene: -; CDR3 protein: CATGRGAAGSDEAFF; CDR3 DNA: TGTGCCACCGGGAGAGGGGCGGCCGGGAGTGATGAAGCTTTCTTT
V gene: TRBV7-9; J gene: TRBJ2-5; clone size: -; D gene: -; CDR3 protein: CASSSPGGREAQETQYF; CDR3 DNA: TGTGCCAGCAGCTCCCCGGGCGGGCGAGAGGCACAAGAGACCCAGTACTTC
V gene: TRBV5-1; J gene: TRBJ2-3; clone size: -; D gene: TRBD1; CDR3 protein: CASSLGTGIPDTQYF; CDR3 DNA: TGCGCCAGCAGCTTGGGGACAGGGATTCCAGATACGCAGTATTTT
V gene: TRBV4-1; J gene: TRBJ2-3; clone size: -; D gene: -; CDR3 protein: CASSTTSLSAASTDTQYF; CDR3 DNA: TGCGCCAGCAGCACAACTAGTCTCTCTGCAGCTAGCACAGATACGCAGTATTTT
V gene: TRBV5-1; J gene: TRBJ1-5; clone size: -; D gene: -; CDR3 protein: CASSLTGGSNQPQHF; CDR3 DNA: TGCGCCAGCAGCTTGACAGGCGGCAGCAATCAGCCCCAGCATTTT
V gene: TRBV27; J gene: TRBJ2-3; clone size: -; D gene: -; CDR3 protein: CASSFWEEGMDTQYF; CDR3 DNA: TGTGCCAGCAGTTTCTGGGAGGAGGGGATGGATACGCAGTATTTT
V gene: TRBV10-2; J gene: TRBJ1-4; clone size: -; D gene: -; CDR3 protein: CASSEGLLTDEKLFF; CDR3 DNA: TGCGCCAGCAGTGAGGGACTCCTGACGGATGAAAAACTGTTTTTT
V gene: TRBV5-4; J gene: TRBJ2-5; clone size: -; D gene: TRBD2; CDR3 protein: CASSLLFGAGAGETQYF; CDR3 DNA: TGTGCCAGCAGCTTGCTGTTCGGTGCGGGAGCTGGCGAGACCCAGTACTTC
V gene: TRBV7-8; J gene: TRBJ1-4; clone size: -; D gene: -; CDR3 protein: CASSPLEQKLFF; CDR3 DNA: TGTGCCAGCAGCCCCCTCGAGCAAAAACTGTTTTTT
V gene: TRBV5-4; J gene: TRBJ2-2; clone size: -; D gene: TRBD2; CDR3 protein: CASSLITSGGRGTGELFF; CDR3 DNA: TGTGCCAGCAGCTTGATCACTAGCGGAGGGAGGGGAACCGGGGAGCTGTTTTTT
V gene: TRBV5-1; J gene: TRBJ2-5; clone size: once; D gene: -; CDR3 protein: CASSFVDSKETQYF; CDR3 DNA: TGCGCCAGCAGCTTCGTGGACAGCAAGGAGACCCAGTACTTC
V gene: TRBV5-4; J gene: TRBJ2-1; clone size: once; D gene: -; CDR3 protein: CASSLLAGSSYNEQFF; CDR3 DNA: TGTGCCAGCAGCTTGTTGGCGGGAAGCTCCTACAATGAGCAGTTCTTC
V gene: TRBV5-1; J gene: TRBJ1-1; clone size: -; D gene: -; CDR3 protein: CASSLGELSAPRTEAFF; CDR3 DNA: TGCGCCAGCAGCTTGGGGGAGCTCTCCGCCCCGAGAACTGAAGCTTTCTTT
V gene: TRBV7-9; J gene: TRBJ2-7; clone size: -; D gene: TRBD1; CDR3 protein: CASRYGTGSSYEQYF; CDR3 DNA: TGTGCCAGCAGGTACGGGACAGGGAGCTCCTACGAGCAGTACTTC
V gene: TRBV6-6; J gene: TRBJ1-1; clone size: -; D gene: -; CDR3 protein: CASIPPERGGEAFF; CDR3 DNA: TGTGCCAGCATCCCCCCCGAGAGGGGGGGTGAAGCTTTCTTT
V gene: TRBV9; J gene: TRBJ2-3; clone size: -; D gene: TRBD1; CDR3 protein: CASSAGQGLADTQYF; CDR3 DNA: TGTGCCAGCAGCGCCGGACAGGGTCTCGCAGATACGCAGTATTTT
V gene: TRBV19; J gene: TRBJ2-1; clone size: -; D gene: TRBD2; CDR3 protein: CASSISSGRAIGNEQFF; CDR3 DNA: TGTGCCAGTAGTATTTCTAGCGGGAGGGCAATTGGTAATGAGCAGTTCTTC
V gene: TRBV5-1; J gene: TRBJ1-1; clone size: -; D gene: -; CDR3 protein: CASSLRGARSTEAFF; CDR3 DNA: TGCGCCAGCAGCTTGAGGGGCGCGAGAAGCACTGAAGCTTTCTTT
V gene: TRBV9; J gene: TRBJ2-1; clone size: -; D gene: -; CDR3 protein: CASSVEANSYNEQFF; CDR3 DNA: TGTGCCAGCAGCGTAGAAGCTAACTCCTACAATGAGCAGTTCTTC
V gene: TRBV15; J gene: TRBJ2-1; clone size: -; D gene: -; CDR3 protein: CATSREVSGPLNEQFF; CDR3 DNA: TGTGCCACCAGCAGAGAAGTGAGCGGTCCTCTCAATGAGCAGTTCTTC
V gene: TRBV6-1; J gene: TRBJ2-7; clone size: -; D gene: -; CDR3 protein: CASSRQHYEQYF; CDR3 DNA: TGTGCCAGCTCAAGACAGCACTACGAGCAGTACTTC
V gene: TRBV27; J gene: TRBJ2-7; clone size: -; D gene: TRBD1; CDR3 protein: CASADRASNEQYF; CDR3 DNA: TGTGCCAGCGCCGACAGGGCCTCCAACGAGCAGTACTTC
V gene: TRBV11-3; J gene: TRBJ2-1; clone size: -; D gene: -; CDR3 protein: CASSLDGLNNEQFF; CDR3 DNA: TGTGCCAGCAGCTTAGACGGACTCAACAATGAGCAGTTCTTC
V gene: TRBV6-1; J gene: TRBJ1-5; clone size: -; D gene: -; CDR3 protein: CASSEARGGRGQPQHF; CDR3 DNA: TGTGCCAGCAGTGAAGCGCGAGGGGGAAGAGGCCAGCCCCAGCATTTT
V gene: TRBV6-5; J gene: TRBJ1-1; clone size: once; D gene: TRBD1; CDR3 protein: CASRGIRGASTEAFF; CDR3 DNA: TGTGCCAGCAGGGGGATCAGGGGGGCATCCACTGAAGCTTTCTTT
V gene: TRBV5-5; J gene: TRBJ2-3; clone size: -; D gene: TRBD2; CDR3 protein: CASSLVASGRAGPSTDTQYF; CDR3 DNA: TGTGCCAGCAGCTTGGTAGCTAGCGGGAGGGCCGGTCCTAGCACAGATACGCAGTATTTT
V gene: TRBV5-6; J gene: TRBJ2-1; clone size: once; D gene: TRBD2; CDR3 protein: CASRPRTSAAYNEQFF; CDR3 DNA: TGTGCCAGCAGGCCCCGTACTAGCGCCGCATACAATGAGCAGTTCTTC
V gene: TRBV19; J gene: TRBJ2-2; clone size: -; D gene: TRBD2; CDR3 protein: CASSMIRLAGEIGELFF; CDR3 DNA: TGTGCCAGTAGTATGATTCGCCTAGCGGGAGAAATCGGGGAGCTGTTTTTT
V gene: TRBV30; J gene: TRBJ2-2; clone size: -; D gene: -; CDR3 protein: CAWSKVGAGELFF; CDR3 DNA: TGTGCCTGGAGTAAAGTAGGGGCCGGGGAGCTGTTTTTT
V gene: TRBV11-1; J gene: TRBJ2-1; clone size: -; D gene: TRBD2; CDR3 protein: CASSPISGRNEQFF; CDR3 DNA: TGTGCCAGCAGCCCGATAAGCGGGAGGAATGAGCAGTTCTTC
V gene: TRBV27; J gene: TRBJ2-1; clone size: -; D gene: -; CDR3 protein: CASSHDGEGYNEQFF; CDR3 DNA: TGTGCCAGCAGTCACGACGGTGAGGGCTACAATGAGCAGTTCTTC
V gene: TRBV29-1; J gene: TRBJ2-7; clone size: -; D gene: TRBD1; CDR3 protein: CSVERRTGYEQYF; CDR3 DNA: TGCAGCGTCGAGAGAAGGACAGGCTACGAGCAGTACTTC
V gene: TRBV7-2; J gene: TRBJ2-7; clone size: few; D gene: TRBD2; CDR3 protein: CASSFLAGKPYEQYF; CDR3 DNA: TGTGCCAGCAGCTTCTTAGCGGGCAAACCCTACGAGCAGTACTTC
V gene: TRBV27; J gene: TRBJ1-5; clone size: once; D gene: TRBD1; CDR3 protein: CASQDRGSHQPQHF; CDR3 DNA: TGTGCCAGCCAGGACAGGGGGTCCCATCAGCCCCAGCATTTT
V gene: TRBV7-6; J gene: TRBJ2-2; clone size: -; D gene: TRBD1; CDR3 protein: CASSLTGEVGELFF; CDR3 DNA: TGTGCCAGCAGCTTGACAGGGGAGGTCGGGGAGCTGTTTTTT
V gene: TRBV7-2; J gene: TRBJ1-1; clone size: -; D gene: -; CDR3 protein: CASSSIQGRTEAFF; CDR3 DNA: TGTGCCAGCAGCTCGATTCAGGGGAGAACTGAAGCTTTCTTT
V gene: TRBV27; J gene: TRBJ2-7; clone size: -; D gene: TRBD2; CDR3 protein: CASSLGAGYYEQYF; CDR3 DNA: TGTGCCAGCAGTTTAGGAGCGGGGTACTACGAGCAGTACTTC
V gene: TRBV7-8; J gene: TRBJ2-1; clone size: -; D gene: TRBD2; CDR3 protein: CASGSGWRESDEQFF; CDR3 DNA: TGTGCCAGCGGTTCGGGGTGGCGGGAGTCCGATGAGCAGTTCTTC
V gene: TRBV7-9; J gene: TRBJ2-1; clone size: -; D gene: -; CDR3 protein: CASSLAGVYEQFF; CDR3 DNA: TGTGCCAGCAGCTTAGCAGGGGTTTATGAGCAGTTCTTC
V gene: TRBV28; J gene: TRBJ2-6; clone size: -; D gene: -; CDR3 protein: CASSLQGGANVLTF; CDR3 DNA: TGTGCCAGCAGTTTACAGGGTGGGGCCAACGTCCTGACTTTC
V gene: TRBV15; J gene: TRBJ2-5; clone size: -; D gene: TRBD2; CDR3 protein: CATSRDFPSGTTQETQYF; CDR3 DNA: TGTGCCACCAGCAGAGATTTCCCTAGCGGGACAACCCAAGAGACCCAGTACTTC
V gene: TRBV29-1; J gene: TRBJ2-1; clone size: -; D gene: TRBD2; CDR3 protein: CSVSPGLAGLKNEQFF; CDR3 DNA: TGCAGCGTTTCGCCGGGACTAGCGGGACTTAAGAATGAGCAGTTCTTC
V gene: TRBV6-1; J gene: TRBJ1-4; clone size: -; D gene: -; CDR3 protein: CASKKTSLEKLFF; CDR3 DNA: TGTGCCAGCAAAAAGACAAGTCTGGAAAAACTGTTTTTT
V gene: TRBV18; J gene: TRBJ1-3; clone size: few; D gene: -; CDR3 protein: CASSPEVFRNTIYF; CDR3 DNA: TGTGCCAGCTCCCCCGAGGTGTTCAGAAACACCATATATTTT
V gene: TRBV25-1; J gene: TRBJ2-3; clone size: once; D gene: -; CDR3 protein: CASSSGGTQYF; CDR3 DNA: TGTGCCAGCAGTTCCGGAGGTACGCAGTATTTT
V gene: TRBV4-1; J gene: TRBJ2-2; clone size: -; D gene: -; CDR3 protein: CASSQFSGTGELFF; CDR3 DNA: TGCGCCAGCAGCCAATTCAGCGGGACCGGGGAGCTGTTTTTT
V gene: TRBV9; J gene: TRBJ1-4; clone size: -; D gene: -; CDR3 protein: CASSGIQGGGEKLFF; CDR3 DNA: TGTGCCAGCAGCGGAATACAGGGTGGGGGTGAAAAACTGTTTTTT